This entry is about one T cell receptor beta chain. Reverse transcription of roughly 0.5 to 1 ug RNA used random hexamers. Each CDR3 protein is one row after TCRdb ran MiXCR on the immunoSEQ multiplex PCR reads. This sample has 400,000 to 550,000 distinct CDR3 sequences, with approximately 85% found just once. The sample comes from a study of CD8 T cells in Susac syndrome. Germline CDR1 reads MNHEY; CDR2 reads SMNVEV (reference sequence). V gave up 3 bases and J gave up 3 bases, with 8 bases separating them. The length of the CDR3 is 13 residues. The sequencing sample was made of CD8+ T cells from PBMCs. This TCR was recovered from a human donor with multiple sclerosis. The chain couples TRBV27 to TRBJ2-5; D might be TRBD2 (6 bases). The CDR3 spells CASSFGGEETQYF. CDR3 coding DNA: TGTGCCAGCAGTTTCGGGGGTGAAGAGACCCAGTACTTC.